Following are 21 T cell receptor beta chains from one sample sequenced in a study. Using its own MiXCR run on the RT-PCR reads, TCRdb lists one record per CDR3 protein. The sample records about 680,000 distinct CDR3 sequences, approximately 14% being singletons. Input material: memory CD4+ T cells from blood. The source of these receptors is a female donor in good health, serving as a healthy control.

In its sample, this clonotype was seen a few times. The chain carries TRBV5-6 and TRBJ1-5; 9 bases map to TRBD1. Trimming took 2 bases from V and 0 from J; bases not matched to a gene: 9. Per germline, CDR1 SGHDT and CDR2 YYEEEE. CDR3 length: 18 amino acids. CDR3 in amino acids: CASSLYTGGVHSNQPQHF. The CDR3 coding sequence is TGTGCCAGCAGCTTATATACAGGGGGCGTTCATAGCAATCAGCCCCAGCATTTT.

The V and J genes are TRBV24-1 and TRBJ2-1, with 12 bases that match TRBD2. J lost 4 bases, V lost 7 bases, and 4 bases had no gene match. The length of the CDR3 is 15 residues. CDR1 and CDR2 (germline): KGHDR, SFDVKD. The DNA of the CDR3 is TGTGCCACCAGCTGGACTAGCGGGGAGTACAATGAGCAGTTCTTC. Translation gives CATSWTSGEYNEQFF.

This chain connects TRBV7-9 to TRBJ2-2, with D hard to call. Trimming stripped 1 base from V and 1 base from J, with 7 bases between. Germline V gene data show CDR1 as SEHNR and CDR2 as FQNEAQ (reference sequence). The CDR3 consists of 15 residues. CDR3 DNA: TGTGCCAGCAGCTTAGATCCTGGGAACACCGGGGAGCTGTTTTTT. It translates to CASSLDPGNTGELFF.

This chain joins TRBV7-8 and TRBJ2-7; the D gene is possibly TRBD1 (6 bases). Germline V gene data show CDR1 as SGHVS and CDR2 as FQNEAQ. Trimming removed 0 bases from V and 3 bases from J, with 12 bases in between. CDR3 length: 15 amino acids. CDR3 coding DNA: TGTGCCAGCAGCTTAGCACAGGGACCTAGCTACGAGCAGTACTTC. Its protein product is CASSLAQGPSYEQYF.

This chain joins TRBV20-1 and TRBJ1-6; 10 bases are shared with TRBD1. The CDR3 runs 16 residues. The V segment lost 0 bases and the J segment 7 bases; nucleotides outside the gene matches: 6. Germline-derived CDR1 and CDR2 are DFQATT and SNEGSKA (reference sequence). DNA for the CDR3: TGCAGTGCTAGAGAGGGGACAGGGGATGGGAATTCACCCCTCCACTTT. Translated: CSAREGTGDGNSPLHF.

This clonotype came up many times. V is TRBV5-1 and J is TRBJ2-3, with D possibly matching TRBD2 (6 bases). This CDR3 comprises 16 residues. Trimming removed 6 bases from V and 0 bases from J, with 17 bases in between. Per the germline V gene, CDR1 is SGHRS and CDR2 is YFSETQ. The CDR3 loop reads CASISGRTASTDTQYF. The CDR3 DNA reads as TGCGCCAGCATCTCAGGGAGGACTGCTAGCACAGATACGCAGTATTTT.

This chain uses TRBV28 with TRBJ2-1; D might be TRBD2 (6 bases). The V and J ends lost 4 bases and 0 bases respectively, with 13 bases between them. Germline loops: CDR1 MDHEN, CDR2 SYDVKM. There are 16 residues in the CDR3. CDR3 amino acids: CASSSPGAGSYNEQFF. CDR3 coding DNA: TGTGCCAGCAGTTCCCCCGGAGCGGGCTCCTACAATGAGCAGTTCTTC. Complete variable domain (other parts from reference TRBV28 and TRBJ2-1): DVKVTQSSRYLVKRTGEKVFLECVQDMDHENMFWYRQDPGLGLRLIYFSYDVKMKEKGDIPEGYSVSREKKERFSLILESASTNQTSMYLCASSSPGAGSYNEQFFGPGTRLTVL.

This clonotype was recorded at least ten times. The genes are TRBV7-2 and TRBJ2-1; D possibly corresponds to TRBD2 (6 bases). Germline CDR1 is SGHTA and CDR2 is FQGNSA. There are 15 residues in the CDR3. With 3 bases removed from V and 7 bases from J, the gap between germline ends came to 16 bases. The CDR3 DNA reads as TGTGCCAGCAGCTTTAGCGGTAACGAGCGTAATGAGCAGTTCTTC. Protein product: CASSFSGNERNEQFF. The whole variable domain, filled in from reference TRBV7-2 and TRBJ2-1, reads GAGVSQSPSNKVTEKGKDVELRCDPISGHTALYWYRQSLGQGLEFLIYFQGNSAPDKSGLPSDRFSAERTGGSVSTLTIQRTQQEDSAVYLCASSFSGNERNEQFFGPGTRLTVL.

V and J are TRBV12-3 or TRBV12-4 and TRBJ1-1, with 9 bases matching TRBD1. This CDR3 comprises 12 residues. V lost 5 bases, J lost 11 bases, and 6 bases stayed unmatched. The DNA for the CDR3 is TGTGCCAGCAGTGCAGGGACAGGGCGGGCTTTCTTT. Translation gives CASSAGTGRAFF.

This clonotype occurred a few times. The chain is built from TRBV20-1 and TRBJ2-1; TRBD1 agrees at 10 bases. Germline CDR1 is DFQATT and CDR2 is SNEGSKA (reference sequence). The CDR3 totals 14 residues. The junction had 4 bases not matched to a gene; V was cut back by 6 bases and J by 2 bases. The CDR3 region has the DNA TGCAGTGCCGGGGGGACAGGGGCCTACAATGAGCAGTTCTTC. Translated: CSAGGTGAYNEQFF.

In its sample, this clonotype was seen many times. The chain uses TRBV5-1 and TRBJ2-1; 12 bases line up with TRBD2. Germline V gives CDR1 SGHRS, CDR2 YFSETQ. There are 15 residues in the CDR3. After removal of 2 bases from V and 10 bases from J, the junction contained 7 bases not matched to a gene. The CDR3 is CASSFSTSGGPEQFF. CDR3 DNA: TGCGCCAGCAGCTTCTCGACTAGCGGGGGCCCGGAGCAGTTCTTC.

This clonotype was found a few times. The chain is built from TRBV6-1 and TRBJ1-3, with 8 bases that match TRBD1. The CDR3 is 15 amino acids. Germline V gives CDR1 MNHNS, CDR2 SASEGT. Trimming took 6 bases from V and 3 from J; bases not matched to a gene: 7. CDR3 in DNA: TGTGCCAGCAGCGAAACAGGACAGGGTGGAAACACCATATATTTT. It specifies CASSETGQGGNTIYF.

This clonotype has a handful of counts. The gene calls are TRBV7-6 and TRBJ2-3, with 12 bases matching TRBD2. The V segment lost 1 base and the J segment 6 bases; nucleotides outside the gene matches: 8. Germline assignment: CDR1 SGHVS and CDR2 FNYEAQ. The CDR3 length is 17 residues. Here the CDR3 DNA reads TGTGCCAGCAGCTTAGTCGGGACTAGCGGGTCTTTGGATACGCAGTATTTT. Protein product: CASSLVGTSGSLDTQYF.

This clonotype was detected a few times. The rearrangement uses TRBV14 and TRBJ2-1; D ambiguous. From germline, CDR1 is SGHDN and CDR2 FVKESK. CDR3 length equals 19 residues. Trimming shortened V by 4 bases and J by 2 bases, and 24 bases separated the two germline ends. The CDR3 coding sequence is TGTGCCAGCAGCCGAAGTCCTTCCCCCACCCCCGGGCCCTACAATGAGCAGTTCTTC. This sequence encodes CASSRSPSPTPGPYNEQFF.

This clonotype appeared a few times. The rearrangement joins TRBV28 to TRBJ1-5; no reliable D call. This CDR3 has 14 residues. The V gene lost 7 bases and the J gene lost 6 bases, with 16 bases spanning the gap. Germline loops: CDR1 MDHEN, CDR2 SYDVKM. The CDR3 nucleotides read TGTGCCAGCACCTCTGAAGTGGGGAGTCAGCCCCAGCATTTT. Its translation: CASTSEVGSQPQHF.

This clonotype turned up a few times. J is TRBJ2-2 and V is TRBV7-2, with TRBD1 identical over 10 bases. This CDR3 has 15 amino acids. Germline V gene sequence: CDR1 SGHTA, CDR2 FQGNSA. The trim removed 4 bases at V and 7 bases at J, leaving 6 bases unmatched. The CDR3 spells CASSYGQGGYGELFF. The CDR3, as DNA: TGTGCCAGCAGCTATGGACAGGGGGGGTACGGGGAGCTGTTTTTT.

The sample holds many counts of this clonotype. The V gene is TRBV10-3, the J gene TRBJ2-5; D gene unclear. This CDR3 spans 12 amino acids. CDR1 is ENHRY and CDR2 is SYGVKD in the germline V gene. Trimming stripped 11 bases from V and 7 bases from J, with 17 bases between. In DNA form, the CDR3 reads TGTGCCGTATCACATGTTTTCGGGACCCAGTACTTC. Protein product: CAVSHVFGTQYF.

In this sample, this clonotype turned up a few times. This chain uses TRBV24-1 with TRBJ2-7, with TRBD2 as a possible D gene (6 bases). From germline, CDR1 is KGHDR and CDR2 SFDVKD. The CDR3 consists of 16 residues. With 2 bases removed from V and 3 bases from J, the gap between germline ends came to 16 bases. CDR3 sequence: CATSDSNSGLGYEQYF. Written as DNA, the CDR3 is TGTGCCACCAGTGATTCCAATAGCGGTCTGGGCTACGAGCAGTACTTC.

This clonotype was detected once. The chain recombines TRBV7-8 with TRBJ2-1; no clear D. The length of the CDR3 is 16 residues. Trimming left V 5 bases short and J 4 bases short, with 18 bases between. CDR1 SGHVS and CDR2 FQNEAQ come from the germline V gene. CDR3 nucleotides: TGTGCCAGCAGCCCCGGGCTGTGGGCGACATACAATGAGCAGTTCTTC. This gives the protein CASSPGLWATYNEQFF.

The rearrangement uses TRBV28 and TRBJ2-7, with 10 bases lining up with TRBD2. V lost 8 bases and J lost 3; bases outside the gene matches: 7. Germline loops: CDR1 MDHEN, CDR2 SYDVKM. The CDR3 contains 14 residues. CDR3 sequence reads: CASLASGSFYEQYF. The CDR3 region has the DNA TGTGCCAGCCTGGCTAGCGGGAGTTTCTACGAGCAGTACTTC.

This clonotype was detected many times. The V call is TRBV6-2 or TRBV6-3, the J call TRBJ2-3; D gene unclear. The CDR3 contains 13 residues. The V and J ends lost 7 bases and 9 bases respectively, with 17 bases between them. Germline V lookup: CDR1 MNHEY, CDR2 SVGEGT. The CDR3 spells CASTQPPVETQYF. In DNA, the CDR3 is TGTGCCAGCACACAGCCCCCGGTCGAGACGCAGTATTTT.